This T cell receptor (beta chain) came from a study of T cell changes during pregnancy in multiple sclerosis. The table came from immunoSEQ multiplex PCR; TCRdb's copy has only in-frame clones and leaves some out. The sample lists about 100,000 clones, around 92% occurring once. CDR1 is SNHLY and CDR2 is FYNNEI in the germline V gene. There are 11 residues in the CDR3. The ends were cut back, 9 bases at V and 3 bases at J, with 8 bases in the middle. The gene calls are TRBV2 and TRBJ2-5; D possibly corresponds to TRBD2 (5 bases). The sequence came from a female donor with multiple sclerosis, enrolled in a pregnancy study. Source: peripheral blood, taken after pregnancy. The CDR3 loop reads CASGLKETQYF. In DNA, the CDR3 is TGTGCCAGTGGACTCAAAGAGACCCAGTACTTC.